Here is one TCR beta chain with its context. Within its sample, this clone is large (0.1 to 1%). Its antigen is currently not known. Qualities for individual bases were not recorded, and no much larger clone is one base off. The sample belongs to a study of vaccination effects on CD4 cells after COVID-19 (dated by TCRdb to between 2022 and 2023). Broadly, across the study: Across the study, the median time from the second dose to post-vaccine sampling was 72 days (range 14 to 241). The study compared SARS-CoV-2 spike-specific CD4+ TCR repertoires before and after mRNA vaccination in COVID-19 convalescent patients and infection-naive vaccine recipients. Altogether, around eleven COVID-19 convalescent patients and several SARS-CoV-2-naive healthy vaccine recipients made up the full study. The Oncomine TCR Beta short-read assay on an Illumina iSeq 100 was used to sequence cultures from other donors in the study.

In the ViraFEST assay, PBMC were stimulated with viral peptide pools, and TCR sequencing was then used to find antigen-specific CD4+ T cell clonotypes based on their expansion. After roughly 11 days of culture, CD4+ T cells were isolated with the EasySep CD4+ T cell isolation kit. Two doses of either the BNT162b2 or the mRNA-1273 mRNA SARS-CoV-2 vaccine were administered to participants. None of the healthy vaccine recipients had a prior SARS-CoV-2 infection, which was confirmed by nucleocapsid antibody tests that came back negative both before and after vaccination. Two million PBMC per well were cultured in IMDM with 5% human AB serum, 8.5 to 10 IU/ml IL-2 and gentamicin, plus 10 ug/ml peptides. On days 3 and 7, half of the culture medium was replaced with fresh IL-2-containing medium. Unless noted otherwise, every peptide stimulation condition was grown in triplicate wells. PBMC were separated from whole blood using Ficoll-Paque Plus gradient centrifugation and were then either cryopreserved at -140C or used fresh. The overlapping peptide pools covered the spike proteins of SARS-CoV-2 as well as those of the common cold coronaviruses HCoV-NL63, HCoV-OC43 and HCoV-229E. The QIAamp micro DNA kit was used to extract genomic DNA from the cultured CD4+ T cells.

To prepare the library, the immunoSEQ multiplex PCR assay was applied. DNA from the CD4+ T cells that had been cultured and isolated underwent TCR beta CDR3 sequencing. The original methods were these. The analysis removed non-productive TCR sequences, trimmed reads to the CDR3 region, and retained only CDR3s that were 7 or more amino acids long. Antigen-specific clonotypes were identified using the MANAFEST web app by comparison of expansion in peptide wells against reference cultures. To be called positive, a clone needed expansion at FDR<0.05 compared with the reference and with all other wells, an odds ratio greater than 5, and a frequency greater than 0.1% in two replicate wells. Cross-reactive clonotypes were defined as significantly expanded in SARS-CoV-2 spike wells and in at least one common cold coronavirus spike condition. CDR3 similarity was assessed by Levenshtein distance using the stringdist R package, and unrooted trees were constructed with ape in R 3.6.1. Drawn from immuneACCESS, this table holds only the in-frame rearrangements with V and J called that TCRdb kept. Clones are partly lost; checked studies trace under half to an unresolved V gene and leave the rest unexplained. The V and J calls and the clone size are those of that table, but D and trimming were determined from the DNA. This sample has approximately 17,000 clones in its table, and 70% of those were observed once. The ten largest clones add up to around 9% of the sample.

The cysteine opens and the phenylalanine closes a CDR3 of 18 amino acids. The retained sequence is limited to the CDR3, 54 bases, with the frame set at the first base. A distance of 19 bases separates the germline ends of V and J, which lose 2 bases and 3 bases respectively. CDR1 and CDR2 are drawn from the germline V gene: KGHSH, LQKENI. General findings and caveats noted by the study authors: Both infection-induced and vaccine-induced clones contracted markedly at late post-vaccination timepoints, which is consistent with waning T cell responses. The study was limited by a small number of convalescent patients and lacked early post-infection timepoints. In healthy vaccine recipients, vaccine-induced clones were almost all SARS-CoV-2 mono-reactive, with only 1 of 255 being cross-reactive with common cold coronaviruses.

The clonotype originates from a human donor who received a COVID-19 vaccine. This sample comprised CD4+ T cells from PBMCs cultured with SARS-CoV-2 spike peptides, obtained after COVID-19 vaccination. The cell subset or site tag for this specimen amounts to: SARS-CoV-2 spike overlapping peptide pool stimulation. The V gene is TRBV18 and the J gene is TRBJ2-2, and the D gene may be TRBD2, 7 bases matching. The sequenced DNA is TGTGCCAGCTCACCATCGGGGACGCGGGGGCCGGACACCGGGGAGCTGTTTTTT. It is translated as CASSPSGTRGPDTGELFF.